The rows below give T cell receptor beta chains drawn from one sample of a study of blood T cells in healthy people across ages. TCRdb reprocessed the 5' RACE reads with MiXCR, giving one entry per CDR3 protein. Here the sample spans 1.5 million to 2 million distinct CDR3 sequences, about 30% being singletons. Sequencing input: blood. Receptor source: a woman aged 25 to 39 in good health. The CDR3 runs from the conserved cysteine through the conserved F or W. The D gene is left open where the match is weak. Size values are once, few and many counts, or a class for expanded clones, and some rows have none.

clone size	D gene	V gene	J gene	CDR3 protein	CDR3 DNA
few	TRBD1	TRBV20-1	TRBJ1-6	CSAMTGGYSPLHF	TGCAGTGCTATGACAGGGGGCTATTCACCCCTCCACTTT
-	-	TRBV11-2	TRBJ2-2	CASSYRSITGELFF	TGTGCCAGCAGCTATAGGAGTATAACCGGGGAGCTGTTTTTT
-	TRBD2	TRBV6-5	TRBJ2-5	CASSLRLAGGMQETQYF	TGTGCCAGCAGTTTGCGACTAGCGGGGGGGATGCAAGAGACCCAGTACTTC
few	-	TRBV6-6	TRBJ1-4	CASSYDERRKLFF	TGTGCCAGCAGTTATGACGAGAGGCGAAAACTGTTTTTT
-	-	TRBV2	TRBJ2-5	CASSEGAPTQYF	TGTGCCAGCAGTGAAGGAGCCCCGACCCAGTACTTC
-	TRBD2	TRBV7-2	TRBJ2-2	CASSLYLGTIPGELFF	TGTGCCAGCAGCTTATACCTAGGGACTATCCCCGGGGAGCTGTTTTTT
many	-	TRBV18	TRBJ1-4	CASSPGLNEKLFF	TGTGCCAGCTCACCTGGGCTTAATGAAAAACTGTTTTTT
few	-	TRBV25-1	TRBJ1-2	CASTSVGAADGYTF	TGTGCCAGCACCTCTGTGGGGGCCGCTGATGGCTACACCTTC
few	-	TRBV2	TRBJ1-2	CASSSRQTSWGYTF	TGTGCCAGCAGCTCAAGACAGACTTCTTGGGGCTACACCTTC
-	-	TRBV7-2	TRBJ2-7	CASSLAEAGSSYEQYF	TGTGCCAGCAGCTTAGCAGAGGCCGGGAGCTCCTACGAGCAGTACTTC
few	TRBD2	TRBV2	TRBJ2-7	CASKGFSGGAMDEQYF	TGTGCCAGCAAGGGTTTTTCGGGAGGGGCGATGGACGAGCAGTACTTC
many	-	TRBV9	TRBJ2-3	CASSVMPLQGSKDTQYF	TGTGCCAGCAGCGTTATGCCCCTACAGGGCTCCAAAGATACGCAGTATTTT
few	-	TRBV12-3/TRBV12-4	TRBJ2-3	CASTLLGGGLTDTQYF	TGTGCCAGCACCCTACTAGGGGGGGGCTTGACAGATACGCAGTATTTT
many	-	TRBV7-9	TRBJ2-7	CASSPGRRVSYEQYF	TGTGCCAGCAGCCCAGGGAGGAGGGTCTCCTACGAGCAGTACTTC
many	TRBD1	TRBV6-5	TRBJ1-2	CASSWNRGTANYGYTF	TGTGCCAGCAGTTGGAACAGGGGCACAGCTAACTATGGCTACACCTTC
-	-	TRBV7-6	TRBJ2-1	CASTLQRGEQFF	TGTGCCAGCACCCTGCAAAGAGGTGAGCAGTTCTTC
-	TRBD2	TRBV24-1	TRBJ2-1	CATSGKGRGAYNEQFF	TGTGCCACCAGTGGTAAGGGGCGGGGGGCCTACAATGAGCAGTTCTTC
-	-	TRBV6-2/TRBV6-3	TRBJ1-2	CASNLRGYGYTF	TGTGCCAGCAACCTCAGGGGCTATGGCTACACCTTC
few	TRBD1	TRBV12-3/TRBV12-4	TRBJ1-2	CASSLNVGQAGYTF	TGTGCCAGCAGTTTAAACGTCGGACAGGCTGGCTACACCTTC
-	TRBD2	TRBV3-1	TRBJ2-7	CASSQGLAAGEQYF	TGTGCCAGCAGCCAGGGACTAGCGGCTGGGGAGCAGTACTTC
-	TRBD1	TRBV7-3	TRBJ2-3	CASSLDPARGRADTQYF	TGTGCCAGCAGCTTAGACCCCGCCAGGGGGCGAGCAGATACGCAGTATTTT
-	-	TRBV10-3	TRBJ2-2	CAISELGETGELFF	TGTGCCATCAGTGAGTTAGGGGAAACCGGGGAGCTGTTTTTT
many	-	TRBV20-1	TRBJ2-7	CSAEDQGGTYEQYF	TGCAGTGCTGAAGACCAAGGAGGAACCTACGAGCAGTACTTC
-	-	TRBV7-2	TRBJ1-1	CASSLQLTQGTEAFF	TGTGCCAGCAGTTTACAACTTACACAGGGCACTGAAGCTTTCTTT
few	-	TRBV12-3/TRBV12-4	TRBJ2-1	CASSLIYAPSSYNEQFF	TGTGCCAGCAGTTTAATTTATGCTCCAAGCTCCTACAATGAGCAGTTCTTC
many	-	TRBV7-9	TRBJ2-6	CASSLTTYAGANVLTF	TGTGCCAGCAGCTTGACAACCTACGCTGGGGCCAACGTCCTGACTTTC
few	TRBD2	TRBV6-5	TRBJ2-7	CASRRGTSGLYEQYF	TGTGCCAGCAGACGTGGGACTAGCGGTCTCTACGAGCAGTACTTC
once	-	TRBV27	TRBJ2-5	CTSSPGTAGETQYF	TGTACCAGCAGTCCTGGTACGGCTGGAGAGACCCAGTACTTC
few	-	TRBV10-2	TRBJ1-6	CASGDSGSGSPLHF	TGCGCCAGCGGGGACTCAGGGTCCGGTTCACCCCTCCACTTT
-	-	TRBV10-3	TRBJ2-5	CAIKGTFGETQYF	TGTGCCATCAAGGGGACCTTCGGGGAGACCCAGTACTTC
-	-	TRBV20-1	TRBJ2-7	CSAEPTLGNEQYF	TGCAGTGCCGAACCAACGCTAGGGAATGAGCAGTACTTC
-	-	TRBV7-2	TRBJ2-1	CASSLWAREQFF	TGTGCCAGCAGCTTATGGGCCAGGGAGCAGTTCTTC
-	-	TRBV7-8	TRBJ2-7	CASSSDSFYEQYF	TGTGCCAGCAGCTCGGACTCATTCTACGAGCAGTACTTC
many	-	TRBV25-1	TRBJ2-5	CASVQAGTPKETQYF	TGTGCCAGCGTCCAGGCCGGGACACCTAAAGAGACCCAGTACTTC
-	TRBD2	TRBV20-1	TRBJ2-1	CSAIRLAGDYSYNEQFF	TGCAGTGCTATTAGGCTAGCGGGAGACTACTCCTACAATGAGCAGTTCTTC
many	TRBD2	TRBV7-2	TRBJ2-3	CASSPNGLAGDTQYF	TGTGCCAGCAGCCCAAACGGGCTAGCGGGAGATACGCAGTATTTT
few	-	TRBV7-2	TRBJ1-2	CASSLAQGSVGYTF	TGTGCCAGCAGCTTAGCGCAAGGGTCGGTTGGCTACACCTTC
many	TRBD1	TRBV6-5	TRBJ2-2	CASTRRGGQGFGGELFF	TGTGCCAGCACCCGAAGAGGAGGACAGGGGTTTGGCGGGGAGCTGTTTTTT
-	TRBD1	TRBV7-9	TRBJ2-7	CAGSPGTGDSYEQYF	TGTGCCGGCAGCCCCGGAACAGGGGACTCCTACGAGCAGTACTTC
few	-	TRBV5-1	TRBJ2-1	CASSLEPVSYNEQFF	TGCGCCAGCAGCTTGGAGCCGGTTTCCTACAATGAGCAGTTCTTC
-	-	TRBV18	TRBJ1-4	CASSPFSGEEEKLFF	TGTGCCAGCTCACCATTTTCAGGGGAAGAGGAAAAACTGTTTTTT
-	TRBD2	TRBV7-2	TRBJ2-1	CASSSKGLAGTNEQFF	TGTGCCAGCAGCTCGAAGGGACTAGCGGGAACCAATGAGCAGTTCTTC
few	-	TRBV5-1	TRBJ2-3	CASITGYGGPDTQYF	TGCGCCAGCATCACAGGGTATGGGGGCCCAGATACGCAGTATTTT
-	-	TRBV5-1	TRBJ2-3	CASSWASTSASTDTQYF	TGCGCCAGCAGCTGGGCCTCGACTTCCGCTAGCACAGATACGCAGTATTTT
once	-	TRBV12-3/TRBV12-4	TRBJ1-1	CASSLFWDTEAFF	TGTGCCAGCAGTTTATTCTGGGACACTGAAGCTTTCTTT
few	-	TRBV5-1	TRBJ1-1	CASSLVSPSRVYTEAFF	TGCGCCAGCAGCTTGGTATCCCCAAGCAGGGTATACACTGAAGCTTTCTTT
-	-	TRBV11-2	TRBJ2-4	CASSGRQAPLAKNIQYF	TGTGCCAGCAGCGGAAGACAGGCCCCATTAGCCAAAAACATTCAGTACTTC
-	TRBD2	TRBV12-3/TRBV12-4	TRBJ2-3	CASSGLARADTQYF	TGTGCCAGCAGCGGACTAGCGAGAGCAGATACGCAGTATTTT
few	-	TRBV5-1	TRBJ2-1	CASSLLQGSYNEQFF	TGTGCCAGCAGCTTGCTCCAAGGCTCCTACAATGAGCAGTTCTTC
few	-	TRBV7-9	TRBJ2-5	CASSITGRGETQYF	TGTGCCAGCAGTATCACGGGCCGGGGCGAGACCCAGTACTTC
-	TRBD1	TRBV28	TRBJ1-4	CASSSNRDRGLRDEKLFF	TGTGCCAGCAGTTCTAACCGGGACAGGGGGCTGCGTGATGAAAAACTGTTTTTT
-	-	TRBV29-1	TRBJ2-7	CSGGRDSSYNEQYF	TGCAGCGGTGGGAGGGACAGTTCCTACAATGAGCAGTACTTC
-	TRBD2	TRBV6-5	TRBJ2-7	CASSYSFRAGGYEQYF	TGTGCCAGCAGTTACTCATTTAGGGCGGGAGGCTACGAGCAGTACTTC
few	-	TRBV2	TRBJ2-3	CASTPGQTDTQYF	TGTGCCAGCACCCCGGGGCAGACAGATACGCAGTATTTT
-	-	TRBV20-1	TRBJ2-1	CSARDGALYNEQFF	TGCAGTGCTAGAGATGGGGCCCTCTACAATGAGCAGTTCTTC